The sequence of this TCR beta chain was determined in a study of OX40 agonist ivuxolimab in advanced cancers. Overall study: It was permissible to have had prior anti-PD-1, anti-PD-L1 or anti-CTLA-4 therapy, and 40% had some.

From germline, CDR1 is LGHNA and CDR2 YNFKEQ. V was clipped by 1 base and J by 2 bases, with 8 bases between them. The CDR3 covers 15 residues. Produced via immunoSEQ multiplex PCR; TCRdb's table is partial and in-frame only. This table holds some 77,000 clones, more than 70% found once. The specimen was CD4+ or CD8+ T cells sorted from blood, collected in a trial of the OX40 agonist ivuxolimab. This sequence joins TRBV4-2 and TRBJ1-4, with D possibly matching TRBD1 (5 bases). The TCR comes from an adult with an advanced solid tumor such as melanoma, head and neck, liver or kidney cancer. CDR3 in DNA: TGTGCCAGCAGCCAAGTGGGGGGGACTAATGAAAAACTGTTTTTT. This gives the protein CASSQVGGTNEKLFF.